A selection of T cell receptor beta chains follows, all from one sample in a study of blood T cell repertoires in COVID-19. Sequencing used immunoSEQ multiplex PCR; TCRdb keeps in-frame clones, though not all of them. The repertoire holds some 300,000 clones, approximately 86% seen once, with roughly 2% in the top ten. The specimen sequenced was peripheral blood. All receptors derive from a man younger than 30 with active or convalescent COVID-19. CDR3s include the opening cysteine and the closing phenylalanine or tryptophan.

cdr3_aa j_call v_call
CASTGASGVDEQFF TRBJ2-1 TRBV11-2
CASSYRDRGTLIENEQFF TRBJ2-1 TRBV4-1
CSVVAGSGNTIYF TRBJ1-3 TRBV29-1
CASSPALGLVITDTQYF TRBJ2-3 TRBV11-2
CANYPTHGTTYEQYF TRBJ2-7 TRBV23-1
CASSPRHTSSYNEQFF TRBJ2-1 TRBV28
CASSLVPGQPQHF TRBJ1-5 TRBV11-1
CASSPRLTGMNTEAFF TRBJ1-1 TRBV5-1
CASSRQPNTEAFF TRBJ1-1 TRBV12-3/TRBV12-4
CASSLTSYEQYF TRBJ2-7 TRBV5-1
CASSLDSDNQPQHF TRBJ1-5 TRBV28
CASSHPYGVGTEAFF TRBJ1-1 TRBV4-1
CASQQGAGVRGYEQFF TRBJ2-1 TRBV3-1/TRBV3-2
CASSLEREGYEQYF TRBJ2-7 TRBV5-4
CASSLVSLVAVTDEQFF TRBJ2-1 TRBV5-1
CATSDPGGTRSSYNEQFF TRBJ2-1 TRBV24-1